These T cell receptor beta chains were read from a single sample in a study of blood T cell repertoires in COVID-19. Only in-frame clones appear in the TCRdb table, and some are missing; sequencing was by immunoSEQ multiplex PCR. The sample has approximately 210,000 clones; under 90% are singletons. The sample consisted of PBMCs or T cells enriched from blood (not recorded which). These receptors came from a woman aged 45 to 65 with acute COVID-19. CDR3s include the opening cysteine and the closing phenylalanine or tryptophan. D genes are given only for firm matches. Size is omitted from some rows. Given values are once, few, many or a class for expanded clones.

TRBJ2-7 TRBV18 TRBD1 NA TGTGCCAGCTCACGATTCGGACAGGACGAGCAGTACTTC CASSRFGQDEQYF
TRBJ2-7 TRBV4-2 TRBD1 NA TGTGCCAGCAGCCTTGGACAGGGGAATCTGGACGAGCAGTACTTC CASSLGQGNLDEQYF
TRBJ2-2 TRBV9 TRBD1 NA TGTGCCAGCAGCGTAACCCCGGGACAGGGGGCCGGCGGGGAGCTGTTTTTT CASSVTPGQGAGGELFF
TRBJ2-7 TRBV7-9 NA few TGTGCCAGCAGCTTAGCGGGGGCCAGGGCCGTCTCCTACGAGCAGTACTTC CASSLAGARAVSYEQYF
TRBJ1-4 TRBV2 NA NA TGTGCCAGCAGTGACAGGGTGTCTAATGAAAAACTGTTTTTT CASSDRVSNEKLFF
TRBJ1-2 TRBV10-2 NA NA TGCGCCAGCAGTGAGACGGGGACTCTTAATGGCTACACCTTC CASSETGTLNGYTF
TRBJ2-2 TRBV19 NA NA TGTGCCAGTAGTTTGGCAGGGGAAGTTACCGGGGAGCTGTTTTTT CASSLAGEVTGELFF
TRBJ2-7 TRBV19 TRBD1 NA TGTGCCAGCGGACAGGGGAAATTCTACGAGCAGTACTTC CASGQGKFYEQYF
TRBJ2-2 TRBV4-3 TRBD2 NA TGCGCCAGCAGCCAAGGTCTCCTAGCGGGACCGTACGGGGAGCTGTTTTTT CASSQGLLAGPYGELFF
TRBJ1-5 TRBV7-2 NA NA TGTGCCAGCAGCTTTGACGGGTCATCCAATCAGCCCCAGCATTTT CASSFDGSSNQPQHF
TRBJ1-1 TRBV7-8 NA NA TGTGCCAGCAGCTTCGATGTTCTAGCGAACACTGAAGCTTTCTTT CASSFDVLANTEAFF
TRBJ1-5 TRBV6-2/TRBV6-3 TRBD1 NA TGTGCCAGCAGTTACTCGACAGGGGATCAGCCCCAGCATTTT CASSYSTGDQPQHF
TRBJ2-7 TRBV9 NA NA TGTGCCAGCAGCGGCGCAGGGTACGAGCAGTACTTC CASSGAGYEQYF
TRBJ1-2 TRBV11-3 TRBD1 NA TGTGCCAGCAGCCTGACAGGGATTGTAGGCTACACCTTC CASSLTGIVGYTF
TRBJ1-1 TRBV6-5 NA NA TGTGCCAGCAGTTACGGGGGGGTGATGAACACTGAAGCTTTCTTT CASSYGGVMNTEAFF
TRBJ2-7 TRBV2 TRBD2 NA TGTGCCAGCAGGTTACTAGCGGGGGGTGCCTACGAGCAGTACTTC CASRLLAGGAYEQYF
TRBJ2-3 TRBV10-3 TRBD2 NA TGTGCCATCGGACGGGCTAGCGGGTCCACAGATACGCAGTATTTT CAIGRASGSTDTQYF
TRBJ2-3 TRBV2 TRBD2 NA TGTGCCAGCAGTGACCCTGGGCTAGCGGGGAGTACATATACGCAGTATTTT CASSDPGLAGSTYTQYF
TRBJ1-2 TRBV5-4 NA few TGTGCCAGCAGCTTGGCCAATCTGGACAGCTATGGCTACACCTTC CASSLANLDSYGYTF
TRBJ2-1 TRBV11-2 NA NA TGTGCCAGCAGCCTGCTCGCCACATCGGGCAATGAGCAGTTCTTC CASSLLATSGNEQFF
TRBJ1-6 TRBV4-1 NA NA TGCGCCAGCAGCCAAGATTGGCAGGGCGTGGGGGCGGGTAGGGCACCCCTCCACTTT CASSQDWQGVGAGRAPLHF
TRBJ1-1 TRBV11-3 TRBD1 few TGTGCCAGCAGCTTAACCGGGGACAGGACTGAAGCTTTCTTT CASSLTGDRTEAFF
TRBJ1-2 TRBV28 NA NA TGTGCCAGCACCCCCCTGGGAGGATACTATGGCTACACCTTC CASTPLGGYYGYTF
TRBJ2-3 TRBV19 TRBD1 NA TGTGCCAGTAGTATTGGGACAGGGGGGCCAGATACGCAGTATTTT CASSIGTGGPDTQYF
TRBJ2-1 TRBV16 TRBD1 NA TGTGCCAGCAGCCAATTGGGGGACAGGGGTCCCTACAATGAGCAGTTCTTC CASSQLGDRGPYNEQFF
TRBJ2-4 TRBV7-9 NA NA TGTGCCAGCAGCCGGGAGGCCAAAAACATTCAGTACTTC CASSREAKNIQYF
TRBJ1-2 TRBV9 TRBD1 NA TGTGCCAGCAGCGTAGGTGGGGCCGGGACAGGGCATAGGTTCTATGGCTACACCTTC CASSVGGAGTGHRFYGYTF
TRBJ1-2 TRBV7-8 NA NA TGTGCCAGCAGCCTTGGACAGCTCTATGGCTACACCTTC CASSLGQLYGYTF
TRBJ2-1 TRBV7-9 NA NA TGTGCCAGCAGCCTGGGACAGGGGTTAGAGCGGGGGGATTACAATGAGCAGTTCTTC CASSLGQGLERGDYNEQFF
TRBJ2-3 TRBV7-2 NA NA TGTGCCAGCAACAATTCCCCTAGCGCGGATACGCAGTATTTT CASNNSPSADTQYF
TRBJ1-1 TRBV14 NA NA TGTGCCAGCAGCCAAGATCAGACGGGGGACACTGAAGCTTTCTTT CASSQDQTGDTEAFF
TRBJ1-1 TRBV3-1/TRBV3-2 TRBD1 NA TGTGCCAGCAACATCGGGACAGGGGGCGGGAACACTGAAGCTTTCTTT CASNIGTGGGNTEAFF
TRBJ1-2 TRBV6-2/TRBV6-3 NA NA TGTGCCAGCAGTTACCCGCAGGGGTACTTGGTGGTCTACACCTTC CASSYPQGYLVVYTF
TRBJ2-2 TRBV5-3 NA once TGTGCCAGGGGCCGCTCCCGGGGGAACACCGGGGAGCTGTTTTTT CARGRSRGNTGELFF
TRBJ1-2 TRBV5-8 TRBD1 NA TGTGCCAGCAGCCGATCCCCGGGAGACAGGGACTATGGCTACACCTTC CASSRSPGDRDYGYTF
TRBJ2-7 TRBV5-4 TRBD2 NA TGTGCCAGCAGTCCAACCGGGAGGTCCGAGCAGTACTTC CASSPTGRSEQYF
TRBJ2-2 TRBV5-4 TRBD1 few TGTGCCAGCAGCCGAGGGACAGGGGGCGGGTATAACACCGGGGAGCTGTTTTTT CASSRGTGGGYNTGELFF
TRBJ1-2 TRBV7-2 NA NA TGTGCCAGCAGCTCCGTCCCCCGGGAGGGCTACACCTTC CASSSVPREGYTF
TRBJ2-4 TRBV5-1 NA NA TGCGCCAGCAGCTTGGAGACTAGGGGCATTCAGTACTTC CASSLETRGIQYF
TRBJ2-1 TRBV18 TRBD1 NA TGTGCCAGCTCACCCGACAGGGACCCTAATGAGCAGTTCTTC CASSPDRDPNEQFF
TRBJ2-2 TRBV6-2/TRBV6-3 NA NA TGTGCCAGCAGTGGGACACCCACGAGCACCGGGGAGCTGTTTTTT CASSGTPTSTGELFF
TRBJ1-2 TRBV3-1/TRBV3-2 TRBD1 NA TGTGCCAGCAGCCAGGACAGGGGATATGGCTACACCTTC CASSQDRGYGYTF
TRBJ1-1 TRBV11-2 TRBD1 NA TGTGCCAGCAGCTTAGAGGGGACAGGGGGGACTGAAGCTTTCTTT CASSLEGTGGTEAFF
TRBJ1-2 TRBV23-1 NA NA TGCGCCAGCGCTCCGGGCAGGGTTTTTTTCTATGGCTACACCTTC CASAPGRVFFYGYTF
TRBJ1-1 TRBV18 TRBD1 NA TGTGCCAGCTCACCACTGGGACAGGACGCTTTCTTT CASSPLGQDAFF